This TCR beta chain emerged from a study of shared clonotypes between healthy human individuals. A deep-level run was used for the assay. Generated by immunoSEQ multiplex PCR, the TCRdb table keeps only in-frame clones and is missing some. The sample has some 900,000 clones; about 80% are singletons. CDR1 is SGDLS, CDR2 YYNGEE, per germline. This CDR3 region has 15 residues. V was trimmed by 1 base and J by 0 bases, leaving 9 bases between them. The source of this sequence is a man aged 18-30 years in good health. What was sequenced was memory CD4+ T cells sorted from blood. Subset reported: CD45RA-negative fraction. This rearrangement joins TRBV9 to TRBJ2-3; weak D call: TRBD2 (6 bases). DNA for the CDR3: TGTGCCAGCAGCGTACACGGGGGAAGCACAGATACGCAGTATTTT. Amino acid sequence: CASSVHGGSTDTQYF.